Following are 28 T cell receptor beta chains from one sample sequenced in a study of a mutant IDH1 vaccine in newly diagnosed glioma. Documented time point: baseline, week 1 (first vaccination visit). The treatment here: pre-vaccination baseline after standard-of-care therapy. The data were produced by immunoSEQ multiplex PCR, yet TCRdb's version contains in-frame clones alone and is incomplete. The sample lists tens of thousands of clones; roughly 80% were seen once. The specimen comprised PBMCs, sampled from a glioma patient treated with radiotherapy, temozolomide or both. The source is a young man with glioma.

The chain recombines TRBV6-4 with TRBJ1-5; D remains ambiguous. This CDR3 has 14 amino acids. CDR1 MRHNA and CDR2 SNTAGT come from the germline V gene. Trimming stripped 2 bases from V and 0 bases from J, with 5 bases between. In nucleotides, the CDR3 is TGTGCCAGCAGTGACAGCTATAGCAATCAGCCCCAGCATTTT. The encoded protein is CASSDSYSNQPQHF.

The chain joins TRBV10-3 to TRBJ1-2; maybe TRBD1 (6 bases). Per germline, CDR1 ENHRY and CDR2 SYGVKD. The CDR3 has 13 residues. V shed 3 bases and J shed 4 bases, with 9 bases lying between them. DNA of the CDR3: TGTGCCATCAGTGAAGGGGGGAGCTATGGCTACACCTTC. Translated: CAISEGGSYGYTF.

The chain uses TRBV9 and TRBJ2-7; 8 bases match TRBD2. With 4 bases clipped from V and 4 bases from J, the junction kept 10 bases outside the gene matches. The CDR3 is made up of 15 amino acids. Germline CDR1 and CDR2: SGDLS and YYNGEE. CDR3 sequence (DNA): TGTGCCAGCAGCCCATCTAGCGGGCCAATTTACGAGCAGTACTTC. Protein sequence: CASSPSSGPIYEQYF.

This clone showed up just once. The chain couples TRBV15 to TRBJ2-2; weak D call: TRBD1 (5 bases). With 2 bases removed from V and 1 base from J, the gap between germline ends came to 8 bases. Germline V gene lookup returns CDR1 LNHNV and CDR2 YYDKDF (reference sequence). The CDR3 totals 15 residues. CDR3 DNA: TGTGCCACCAGCAGAAGAGGACAGAACACCGGGGAGCTGTTTTTT. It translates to CATSRRGQNTGELFF.

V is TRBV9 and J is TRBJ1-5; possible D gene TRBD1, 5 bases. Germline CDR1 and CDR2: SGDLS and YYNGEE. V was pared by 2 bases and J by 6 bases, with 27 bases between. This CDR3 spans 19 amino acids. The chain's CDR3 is CASSVLGVGDRHKGQPQHF. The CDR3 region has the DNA TGTGCCAGCAGCGTCTTGGGAGTGGGGGACCGTCATAAAGGTCAGCCCCAGCATTTT.

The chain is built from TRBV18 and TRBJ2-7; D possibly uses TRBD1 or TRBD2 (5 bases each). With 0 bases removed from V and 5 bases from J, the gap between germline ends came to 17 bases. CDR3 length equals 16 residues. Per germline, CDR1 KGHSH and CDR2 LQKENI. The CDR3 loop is CASSPPHSGTLNEQYF. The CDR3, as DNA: TGTGCCAGCTCACCACCGCACTCCGGGACCCTAAACGAGCAGTACTTC. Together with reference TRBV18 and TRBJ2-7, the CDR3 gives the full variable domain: NAGVMQNPRHLVRRRGQEARLRCSPMKGHSHVYWYRQLPEEGLKFMVYLQKENIIDESGMPKERFSAEFPKEGPSILRIQQVVRGDSAAYFCASSPPHSGTLNEQYFGPGTRLTVT.

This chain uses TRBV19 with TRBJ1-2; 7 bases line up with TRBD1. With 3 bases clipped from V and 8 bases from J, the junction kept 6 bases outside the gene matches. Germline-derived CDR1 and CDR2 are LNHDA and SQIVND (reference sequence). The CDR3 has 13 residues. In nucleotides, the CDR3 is TGTGCCAGTAGTATCAGAGGGGGCGGGGGCTACACCTTC. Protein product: CASSIRGGGGYTF.

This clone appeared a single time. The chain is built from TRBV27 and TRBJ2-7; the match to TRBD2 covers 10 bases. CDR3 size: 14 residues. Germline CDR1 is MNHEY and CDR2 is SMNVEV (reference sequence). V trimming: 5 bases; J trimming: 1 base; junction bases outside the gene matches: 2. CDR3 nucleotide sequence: TGTGCCAGCAGTCCTAGCGGGAGTTCCTACGAGCAGTACTTC. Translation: CASSPSGSSYEQYF.

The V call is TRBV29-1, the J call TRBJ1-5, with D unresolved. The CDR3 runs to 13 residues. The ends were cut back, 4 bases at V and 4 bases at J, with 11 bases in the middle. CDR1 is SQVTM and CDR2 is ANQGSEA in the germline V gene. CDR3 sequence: CSVVTEANQPQHF. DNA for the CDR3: TGCAGCGTTGTAACAGAGGCAAATCAGCCCCAGCATTTT.

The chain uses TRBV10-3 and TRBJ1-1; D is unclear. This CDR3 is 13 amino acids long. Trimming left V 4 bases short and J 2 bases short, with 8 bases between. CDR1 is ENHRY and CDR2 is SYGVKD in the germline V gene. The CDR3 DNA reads TGTGCCATCAGTGTTGAGGGAAACACTGAAGCTTTCTTT. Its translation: CAISVEGNTEAFF.

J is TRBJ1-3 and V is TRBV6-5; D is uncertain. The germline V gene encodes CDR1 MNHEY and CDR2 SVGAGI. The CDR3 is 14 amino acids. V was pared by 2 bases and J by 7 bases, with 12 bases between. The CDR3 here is CASSYPLSFNTIYF. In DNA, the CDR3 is TGTGCCAGCAGTTACCCCCTCAGTTTTAACACCATATATTTT.

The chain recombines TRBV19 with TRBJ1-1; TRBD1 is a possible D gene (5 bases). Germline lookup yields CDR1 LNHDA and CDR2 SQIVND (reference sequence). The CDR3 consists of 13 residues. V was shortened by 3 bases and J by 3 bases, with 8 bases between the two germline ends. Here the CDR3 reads CASSITRDTEAFF. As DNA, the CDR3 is TGTGCCAGTAGTATTACCAGGGACACTGAAGCTTTCTTT. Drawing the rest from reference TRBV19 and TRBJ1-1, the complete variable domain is DGGITQSPKYLFRKEGQNVTLSCEQNLNHDAMYWYRQDPGQGLRLIYYSQIVNDFQKGDIAEGYSVSREKKESFPLTVTSAQKNPTAFYLCASSITRDTEAFFGQGTRLTVV.

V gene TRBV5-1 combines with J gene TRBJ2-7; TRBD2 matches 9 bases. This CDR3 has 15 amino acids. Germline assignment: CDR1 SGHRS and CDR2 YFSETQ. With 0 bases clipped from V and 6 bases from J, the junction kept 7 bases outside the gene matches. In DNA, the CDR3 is TGCGCCAGCAGCTTGGAGGCGGGAGGGCTGGGCGAGCAGTACTTC. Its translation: CASSLEAGGLGEQYF.

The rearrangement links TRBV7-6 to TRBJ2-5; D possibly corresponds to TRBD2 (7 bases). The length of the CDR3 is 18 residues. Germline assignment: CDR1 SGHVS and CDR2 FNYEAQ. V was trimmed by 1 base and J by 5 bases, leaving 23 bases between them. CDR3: CASSLEPPSGGGGETQYF. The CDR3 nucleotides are TGTGCCAGCAGCTTAGAACCCCCCTCGGGGGGAGGGGGGGAGACCCAGTACTTC. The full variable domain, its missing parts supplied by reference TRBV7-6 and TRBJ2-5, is GAGVSQSPRYKVTKRGQDVALRCDPISGHVSLYWYRQALGQGPEFLTYFNYEAQQDKSGLPNDRFSAERPEGSISTLTIQRTEQRDSAMYRCASSLEPPSGGGGETQYFGPGTRLLVL.

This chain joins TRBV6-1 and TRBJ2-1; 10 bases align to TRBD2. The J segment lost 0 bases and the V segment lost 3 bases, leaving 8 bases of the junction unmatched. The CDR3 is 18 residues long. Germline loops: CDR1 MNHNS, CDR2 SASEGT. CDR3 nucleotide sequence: TGTGCCAGCAGTGAGCTAGCGGGAGCGGACGGCTCCTACAATGAGCAGTTCTTC. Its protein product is CASSELAGADGSYNEQFF.

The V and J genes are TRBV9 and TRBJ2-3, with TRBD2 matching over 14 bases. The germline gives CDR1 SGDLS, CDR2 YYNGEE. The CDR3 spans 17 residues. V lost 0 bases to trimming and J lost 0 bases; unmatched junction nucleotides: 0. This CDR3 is CASSVGLAGGSTDTQYF. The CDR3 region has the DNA TGTGCCAGCAGCGTAGGACTAGCGGGGGGGAGCACAGATACGCAGTATTTT.

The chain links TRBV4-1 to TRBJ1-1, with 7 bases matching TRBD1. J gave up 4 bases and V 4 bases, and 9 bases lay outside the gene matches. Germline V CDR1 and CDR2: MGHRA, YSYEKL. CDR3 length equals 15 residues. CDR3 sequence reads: CASSLPQGPFTEAFF. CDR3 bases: TGCGCCAGCAGCCTACCACAGGGGCCTTTCACTGAAGCTTTCTTT.

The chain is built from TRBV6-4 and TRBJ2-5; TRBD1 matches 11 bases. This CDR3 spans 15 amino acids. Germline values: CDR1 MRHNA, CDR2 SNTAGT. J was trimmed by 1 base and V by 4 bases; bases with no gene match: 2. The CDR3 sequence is CASSAGTGGQETQYF. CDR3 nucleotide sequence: TGTGCCAGCAGTGCCGGGACAGGGGGCCAAGAGACCCAGTACTTC.

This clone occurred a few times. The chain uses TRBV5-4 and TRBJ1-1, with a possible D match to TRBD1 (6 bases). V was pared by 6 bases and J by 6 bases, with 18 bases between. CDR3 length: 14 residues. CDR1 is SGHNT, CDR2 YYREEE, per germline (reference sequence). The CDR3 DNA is TGTGCCAGCACCAAAAACAGGGAGAGGGCTGAAGCTTTCTTT. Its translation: CASTKNRERAEAFF.

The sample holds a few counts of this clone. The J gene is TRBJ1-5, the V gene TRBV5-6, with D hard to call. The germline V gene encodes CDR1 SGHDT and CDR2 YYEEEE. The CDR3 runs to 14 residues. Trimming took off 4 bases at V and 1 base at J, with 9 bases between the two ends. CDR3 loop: CASSLDGSNQPQHF. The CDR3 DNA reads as TGTGCCAGCAGCCTGGACGGGAGCAATCAGCCCCAGCATTTT.

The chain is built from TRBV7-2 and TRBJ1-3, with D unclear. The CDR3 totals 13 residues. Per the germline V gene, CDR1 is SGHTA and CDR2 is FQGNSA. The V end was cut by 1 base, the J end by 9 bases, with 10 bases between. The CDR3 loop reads CASSLVPEGTIYF. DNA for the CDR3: TGTGCCAGCAGCTTAGTACCAGAGGGCACCATATATTTT.

The DNA for the CDR3 is TGTGCCAGCTCACTACAGACAGGGGGGACTGAAGCTTTCTTT. Its protein product is CASSLQTGGTEAFF. J is TRBJ1-1 and V is TRBV18; the match to TRBD1 covers 9 bases. CDR1 is KGHSH, CDR2 LQKENI, per germline. The CDR3 length is 14 residues. V gave up 4 bases and J gave up 5 bases; unmatched junction bases: 5.

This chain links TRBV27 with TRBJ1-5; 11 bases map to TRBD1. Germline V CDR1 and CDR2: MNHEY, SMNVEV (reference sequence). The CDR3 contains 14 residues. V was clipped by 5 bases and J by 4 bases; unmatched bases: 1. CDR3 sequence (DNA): TGTGCCAGCAGTAGGGACAGGGGGAATCAGCCCCAGCATTTT. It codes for CASSRDRGNQPQHF.

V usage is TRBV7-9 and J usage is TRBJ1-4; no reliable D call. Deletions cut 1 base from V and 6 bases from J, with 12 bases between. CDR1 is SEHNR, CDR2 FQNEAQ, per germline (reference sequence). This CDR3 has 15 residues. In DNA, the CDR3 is TGTGCCAGCAGCTTAGTAGGGCGCCGGGATGAAAAACTGTTTTTT. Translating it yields CASSLVGRRDEKLFF.

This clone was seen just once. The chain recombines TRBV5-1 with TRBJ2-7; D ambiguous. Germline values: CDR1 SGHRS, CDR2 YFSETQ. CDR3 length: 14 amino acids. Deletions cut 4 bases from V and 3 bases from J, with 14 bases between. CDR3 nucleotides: TGCGCCAGCAGCAGAGAACAGATCAGCTACGAGCAGTACTTC. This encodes CASSREQISYEQYF.

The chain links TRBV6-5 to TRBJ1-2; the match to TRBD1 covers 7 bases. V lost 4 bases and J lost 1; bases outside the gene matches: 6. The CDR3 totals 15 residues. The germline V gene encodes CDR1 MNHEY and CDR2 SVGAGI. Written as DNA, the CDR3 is TGTGCCAGCAGTTTCCTCAGGGGGAGTAACTATGGCTACACCTTC. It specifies CASSFLRGSNYGYTF.

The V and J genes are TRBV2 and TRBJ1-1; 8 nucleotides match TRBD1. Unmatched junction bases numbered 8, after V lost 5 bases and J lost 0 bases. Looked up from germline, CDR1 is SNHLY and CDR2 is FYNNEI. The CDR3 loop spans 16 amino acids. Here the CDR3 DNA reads TGTGCCAGCAGTTTAGAGAGACAGGGGATGAACACTGAAGCTTTCTTT. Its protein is CASSLERQGMNTEAFF.

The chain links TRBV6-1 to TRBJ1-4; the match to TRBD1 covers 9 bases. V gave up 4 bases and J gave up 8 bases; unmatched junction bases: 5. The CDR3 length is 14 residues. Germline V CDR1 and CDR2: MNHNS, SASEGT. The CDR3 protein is CASSGDRAGEKLFF. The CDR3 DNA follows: TGTGCCAGCAGTGGGGACAGGGCTGGGGAAAAACTGTTTTTT.